The 23 T cell receptor beta chains reported below all come from one sample, sequenced in a study of cytomegalovirus exposure and HLA in healthy donors. The PCR used 60 Vbeta and 13 Jbeta primers. Assay used: immunoSEQ multiplex PCR; TCRdb lists only in-frame clones, some missing. This table lists 130,000 to 150,000 clones. The material sequenced was PBMCs. Receptors originate from a man aged 35 to 55 in good health and CMV-seronegative.

The chain combines TRBV5-1 with TRBJ1-4, with TRBD1 as a possible D gene (5 bases). CDR1 SGHRS and CDR2 YFSETQ come from the germline V gene. Trimming removed 1 base from V and 4 bases from J, with 11 bases in between. The CDR3 has 15 residues. DNA of the CDR3: TGCGCCAGCAGCTTGAGTGGGGCCCGTAATGAAAAACTGTTTTTT. The encoded protein is CASSLSGARNEKLFF.

The V gene is TRBV10-3, the J gene TRBJ2-5; 9 bases agree with TRBD2. Germline loops: CDR1 ENHRY, CDR2 SYGVKD. V dropped 10 bases and J dropped 2; count of bases not matched to a gene: 11. The CDR3 has 15 amino acids. CDR3 sequence: CATTIAGDPQETQYF. In DNA form, the CDR3 reads TGTGCCACAACCATAGCGGGGGACCCTCAAGAGACCCAGTACTTC.

V is TRBV7-7 and J is TRBJ1-3; perhaps TRBD1 as D (5 bases). Germline V CDR1 and CDR2: SSHAT, FNYEAQ (reference sequence). The CDR3 spans 17 residues. V was cut by 1 base and J by 0 bases, with 13 bases left in between. CDR3 loop: CASSLGSGPGSGNTIYF. The CDR3, as DNA: TGTGCCAGCAGCTTAGGATCAGGGCCCGGCTCTGGAAACACCATATATTTT.

This rearrangement joins TRBV5-1 to TRBJ2-2, with a weak D call TRBD1 (6 bases). This CDR3 region has 15 residues. Trimming took 4 bases from V and 1 from J, leaving 11 bases between them. CDR1 and CDR2 from the germline V gene are SGHRS and YFSETQ. CDR3 nucleotide sequence: TGCGCCAGCAGCCCTGACAGGCGGAACACCGGGGAGCTGTTTTTT. Residues: CASSPDRRNTGELFF.

The chain links TRBV9 to TRBJ1-4; 8 nucleotides match TRBD1. The CDR3 is made up of 16 amino acids. V gave up 0 bases and J gave up 3 bases; unmatched junction bases: 4. Per the germline V gene, CDR1 is SGDLS and CDR2 is YYNGEE. The CDR3 region has the DNA TGTGCCAGCAGCGTAGACAGGGGGGGTGCTAATGAAAAACTGTTTTTT. Protein product: CASSVDRGGANEKLFF.

CDR3 DNA sequence: TGTGCCAGTAGTATTGAGACTACTGGAAGGAGGGGCTACACCTTC. This codes for CASSIETTGRRGYTF. J is TRBJ1-2 and V is TRBV19; no reliable D call. Germline V CDR1 and CDR2: LNHDA, SQIVND (reference sequence). This CDR3 spans 15 amino acids. The V and J ends lost 3 bases and 8 bases respectively, with 19 bases between them. Combining the CDR3 with reference TRBV19 and TRBJ1-2 gives the whole variable domain DGGITQSPKYLFRKEGQNVTLSCEQNLNHDAMYWYRQDPGQGLRLIYYSQIVNDFQKGDIAEGYSVSREKKESFPLTVTSAQKNPTAFYLCASSIETTGRRGYTFGSGTRLTVV.

The chain is built from TRBV7-2 and TRBJ2-4; D is perhaps TRBD1 (5 bases). The CDR3 runs to 16 residues. Deletions cut 1 base from V and 0 bases from J, with 10 bases between. Germline V gene data show CDR1 as SGHTA and CDR2 as FQGNSA. The CDR3 DNA is TGTGCCAGCAGCTTAGGACAGATGCTAGCCAAAAACATTCAGTACTTC. Its translation is CASSLGQMLAKNIQYF.

The CDR3 region is CASSETPTGGYYGYTF. In nucleotides, the CDR3 is TGTGCCAGCAGTGAAACACCCACTGGAGGCTACTATGGCTACACCTTC. The chain couples TRBV2 to TRBJ1-2; D not certain. The CDR3 is 16 amino acids. The germline gives CDR1 SNHLY, CDR2 FYNNEI. Deletions cut 2 bases from V and 3 bases from J, with 16 bases between.

The genes are TRBV7-9 and TRBJ2-3, with unresolved D. The CDR3 has 15 residues. Trimming took 1 base from V and 0 from J, leaving 8 bases between them. The germline V gene has CDR1 SEHNR and CDR2 FQNEAQ (reference sequence). The CDR3: CASSLGQSSTDTQYF. DNA for the CDR3: TGTGCCAGCAGCTTAGGGCAGTCTAGCACAGATACGCAGTATTTT.

The V call is TRBV7-2, the J call TRBJ2-7; tentative D call: TRBD2 (6 bases). Trimming stripped 4 bases from V and 1 base from J, with 14 bases between. There are 15 residues in the CDR3. CDR1 and CDR2 (germline): SGHTA, FQGNSA. This CDR3 is CASSSLAGYSYEQYF. For the CDR3, the DNA is TGTGCCAGCAGCTCCTTGGCGGGGTATTCCTACGAGCAGTACTTC.

The V gene is TRBV6-5, the J gene TRBJ1-4; possible D gene TRBD1, 6 bases. This CDR3 spans 14 amino acids. The germline V and J ends were trimmed by 5 bases and 4 bases, with 11 bases remaining between them. Looked up from germline, CDR1 is MNHEY and CDR2 is SVGAGI. CDR3 nucleotides: TGTGCCAGCAGTACCGGACAGCTTAATGAAAAACTGTTTTTT. Translating gives CASSTGQLNEKLFF.

This rearrangement joins TRBV9 to TRBJ1-2; D is possibly TRBD1 (5 bases). The V gene lost 4 bases and the J gene lost 2 bases, with 9 bases spanning the gap. The germline V gene has CDR1 SGDLS and CDR2 YYNGEE. The CDR3 is 13 residues long. DNA of the CDR3: TGTGCCAGCAGCCGAGACAGCAACTATGGCTACACCTTC. This translates into CASSRDSNYGYTF. The entire variable domain, with the rest obtained from reference TRBV9 and TRBJ1-2, is as follows: DSGVTQTPKHLITATGQRVTLRCSPRSGDLSVYWYQQSLDQGLQFLIQYYNGEERAKGNILERFSAQQFPDLHSELNLSSLELGDSALYFCASSRDSNYGYTFGSGTRLTVV.

V is TRBV7-2 and J is TRBJ1-5; tentatively, D is TRBD1 (6 bases). V was cut by 0 bases and J by 2 bases, with 14 bases left in between. This CDR3 comprises 17 residues. The germline gives CDR1 SGHTA, CDR2 FQGNSA. CDR3 in amino acids: CASSLARNRVGNQPQHF. CDR3 nucleotide sequence: TGTGCCAGCAGCTTAGCGCGGAACAGGGTTGGCAATCAGCCCCAGCATTTT.

The chain employs TRBV5-8 and TRBJ2-3; 8 positions agree with TRBD2. V lost 0 bases, J lost 4 bases, and 4 bases stayed unmatched. Germline assignment: CDR1 SGHTS and CDR2 YDEGEE. The CDR3 is 15 amino acids. The CDR3 region has the DNA TGTGCCAGCAGCTTGGTGCGGGGGGTGGCAGATACGCAGTATTTT. Its protein product is CASSLVRGVADTQYF.

This chain links TRBV7-6 with TRBJ2-5; 12 bases agree with TRBD1. CDR1 and CDR2 (germline): SGHVS, FNYEAQ. The V and J ends lost 2 bases and 4 bases, in that order; junction bases with no gene match: 11. There are 18 residues in the CDR3. As DNA, the CDR3 is TGTGCCAGCAGCTTACCGGGACAGGGGGCGAGTAGTAGAGAGACCCAGTACTTC. It yields the protein CASSLPGQGASSRETQYF.

This chain connects TRBV6-4 to TRBJ2-1; TRBD2 matches 10 bases. The trim removed 0 bases at V and 10 bases at J, leaving 6 bases unmatched. Germline CDR1 is MRHNA and CDR2 is SNTAGT. The CDR3 is made up of 15 amino acids. Written as DNA, the CDR3 is TGTGCCAGCAGTGACTCCAGCGGGGGGGCTGCCGAGCAGTTCTTC. Amino acid sequence: CASSDSSGGAAEQFF.

V is TRBV11-1 and J is TRBJ2-7, with 8 bases that match TRBD1. Germline V CDR1 and CDR2: SGHAT, FQDESV (reference sequence). This CDR3 is built from 15 residues. Germline trimming cut 5 bases from V and 0 bases from J; bases unmatched to any gene: 6. The CDR3 loop is CASSPRTGSSYEQYF. The CDR3 DNA reads as TGTGCCAGCAGCCCCCGGACAGGGAGCTCCTACGAGCAGTACTTC.

CDR3 nucleotide sequence: TGCGCCAGCAGCCCGGGGGGGGGTGCAGCTTTCTTT. Translated, it gives CASSPGGGAAFF. The chain carries TRBV4-3 and TRBJ1-1, with D possibly matching TRBD1 (5 bases). This CDR3 comprises 12 residues. The germline V gene encodes CDR1 LGHNA and CDR2 YSLEER. V shed 4 bases and J shed 10 bases, with 13 bases lying between them.

This chain joins TRBV5-4 and TRBJ1-2, with TRBD1 matching over 7 bases. Germline CDR1 reads SGHNT; CDR2 reads YYREEE (reference sequence). After removal of 4 bases from V and 8 bases from J, the junction contained 8 bases not matched to a gene. CDR3 size: 13 residues. For the CDR3, the DNA is TGTGCCAGCAGCCTCGACAGGGTTGGGGGCTACACCTTC. Translation gives CASSLDRVGGYTF.

V usage is TRBV7-9 and J usage is TRBJ1-4, with 9 bases matching TRBD1. The length of the CDR3 is 15 residues. Germline CDR1 and CDR2: SEHNR and FQNEAQ (reference sequence). V gave up 5 bases and J gave up 2 bases; unmatched junction bases: 3. The CDR3 nucleotides are TGTGCCAGCAGCAAGGACAGGGGTACTAATGAAAAACTGTTTTTT. This encodes CASSKDRGTNEKLFF.

This chain links TRBV7-7 with TRBJ2-3; 12 nucleotides agree with TRBD2. There are 16 residues in the CDR3. Germline V gene lookup returns CDR1 SSHAT and CDR2 FNYEAQ (reference sequence). The J segment lost 3 bases and the V segment lost 5 bases, leaving 6 bases of the junction unmatched. CDR3 protein: CASSPGLAGKTDTQYF. CDR3 coding DNA: TGTGCCAGCAGCCCCGGACTAGCGGGGAAAACAGATACGCAGTATTTT.

The chain has TRBV11-2 and TRBJ2-3; the match to TRBD1 covers 9 bases. CDR1 SGHAT and CDR2 FQNNGV come from the germline V gene. Germline trimming cut 5 bases from V and 2 bases from J; bases unmatched to any gene: 8. CDR3 size: 16 residues. The CDR3 loop is CASSTTGGRDTDTQYF. Written as DNA, the CDR3 is TGTGCCAGCAGCACTACAGGGGGCAGGGACACAGATACGCAGTATTTT.

The chain links TRBV19 to TRBJ2-2; D is ambiguous. The CDR3 extends over 14 amino acids. The V end lost 3 bases, the J end lost 6 bases, and 11 bases lay between the germline ends. The germline CDR1 and CDR2 sequences are LNHDA and SQIVND (reference sequence). CDR3 in DNA: TGTGCCAGTAGTATGGTTGGCTGGTCCGGGGAGCTGTTTTTT. This codes for CASSMVGWSGELFF.